One sample yielded the 27 T cell receptor beta chains listed below, sequenced in a study of blood T cell repertoires in COVID-19. Measured with immunoSEQ multiplex PCR; TCRdb has only the in-frame clones, and not every one. The sample carries fewer than 200,000 clones, around four fifths recorded once. Sequencing input: PBMCs or T cells enriched from blood (not recorded which). The receptor source for this set is a woman between 45 and 60 years old who had recovered from COVID-19.

V usage is TRBV7-6 and J usage is TRBJ2-3; D not resolved. CDR3 length: 15 residues. V was pared by 4 bases and J by 1 base, with 12 bases between. Germline CDR1 is SGHVS and CDR2 is FNYEAQ. CDR3 amino acids: CASSSSLARTDTQYF. The CDR3 nucleotides are TGTGCCAGCAGCTCAAGTTTAGCACGCACAGATACGCAGTATTTT.

The chain has TRBV10-3 and TRBJ2-2; 8 bases map to TRBD2. The germline CDR1 and CDR2 sequences are ENHRY and SYGVKD. V lost 8 bases and J lost 2; bases outside the gene matches: 7. The CDR3 extends over 15 amino acids. In DNA, the CDR3 is TGTGCCATCTCTCCGGGGGGGTCCAACACCGGGGAGCTGTTTTTT. As protein: CAISPGGSNTGELFF.

V is TRBV6-2 or TRBV6-3 and J is TRBJ2-7; TRBD1 might be the D (6 bases). V was clipped by 2 bases and J by 7 bases, with 21 bases between them. This CDR3 is built from 16 residues. The germline CDR1 and CDR2 sequences are MNHEY and SVGEGT. This CDR3 reads CASSYGAAAQGEEQYV. The CDR3 region has the DNA TGTGCCAGCAGTTACGGGGCAGCCGCACAGGGTGAGGAGCAGTACGTC.

The chain employs TRBV29-1 and TRBJ1-2; TRBD1 might be the D (5 bases). Germline V CDR1 and CDR2: SQVTM, ANQGSEA. CDR3 size: 11 residues. V gave up 4 bases and J gave up 8 bases, with 11 bases separating them. This CDR3 is CSVARVEGYTF. CDR3 in DNA: TGCAGCGTTGCCAGGGTGGAAGGCTACACCTTC.

This clone was picked up one time. The J gene is TRBJ2-6, the V gene TRBV5-1; D might be TRBD2 (5 bases). Trimming stripped 0 bases from V and 0 bases from J, with 10 bases between. The CDR3 is 17 amino acids. Germline V gene sequence: CDR1 SGHRS, CDR2 YFSETQ. In DNA, the CDR3 is TGCGCCAGCAGCTTGGGCGGGTCCCACTCTGGGGCCAACGTCCTGACTTTC. Translating gives CASSLGGSHSGANVLTF.

This clone was seen only once. V gene TRBV7-2 combines with J gene TRBJ2-3; TRBD2 might be the D (5 bases). Trimming stripped 3 bases from V and 1 base from J, with 17 bases between. The CDR3 covers 17 residues. Germline assignment: CDR1 SGHTA and CDR2 FQGNSA. The CDR3 loop is CASSFTIKLGGTDTQYF. Written as DNA, the CDR3 is TGTGCCAGCAGCTTTACGATAAAACTCGGGGGCACAGATACGCAGTATTTT. The full variable domain, with the rest looked up from reference TRBV7-2 and TRBJ2-3, is GAGVSQSPSNKVTEKGKDVELRCDPISGHTALYWYRQSLGQGLEFLIYFQGNSAPDKSGLPSDRFSAERTGGSVSTLTIQRTQQEDSAVYLCASSFTIKLGGTDTQYFGPGTRLTVL.

The gene calls are TRBV15 and TRBJ2-5; TRBD1 aligns across 12 bases. In germline, CDR1 is LNHNV, CDR2 YYDKDF (reference sequence). The junction had 2 bases not matched to a gene; V was cut back by 3 bases and J by 6 bases. The CDR3 consists of 14 residues. The CDR3 loop reads CATSSRDRGQTQYF. DNA for the CDR3: TGTGCCACCAGCAGTCGGGACAGGGGGCAGACCCAGTACTTC.

This rearrangement joins TRBV28 to TRBJ1-2; perhaps TRBD1 as D (5 bases). The CDR3 sequence is 12 residues long. Trimming pared 3 bases from V and 8 bases from J, leaving 10 bases between. Germline CDR1 is MDHEN and CDR2 is SYDVKM. CDR3 in amino acids: CASSFIGAGYTF. CDR3 nucleotide sequence: TGTGCCAGCAGTTTTATAGGGGCCGGCTACACCTTC.

The chain uses TRBV9 and TRBJ1-1, with D possibly TRBD1 on 5 matching bases. Trimming removed 4 bases from V and 5 bases from J, with 15 bases in between. Per germline, CDR1 SGDLS and CDR2 YYNGEE. The CDR3 has 14 amino acids. CDR3 in DNA: TGTGCCAGCAGCCCTCCGGGGGGGGGAACTGAAGCTTTCTTT. It translates to CASSPPGGGTEAFF.

This clone was counted a single time. The chain uses TRBV28 and TRBJ1-1; no clear D gene. CDR3 length: 12 amino acids. The germline V gene encodes CDR1 MDHEN and CDR2 SYDVKM. The V end lost 7 bases, the J end lost 5 bases, and 11 bases lay between the germline ends. CDR3 protein: CASKSGGTEAFF. CDR3 nucleotides: TGTGCCAGCAAATCGGGTGGAACTGAAGCTTTCTTT.

The CDR3 sequence is CASSTPGQGAGQPQHF. The CDR3 bases are TGTGCCAGTAGTACACCGGGACAGGGGGCCGGGCAGCCCCAGCATTTT. The chain has TRBV19 and TRBJ1-5; 12 bases are shared with TRBD1. The CDR3 consists of 16 residues. After removal of 4 bases from V and 7 bases from J, the junction contained 8 bases not matched to a gene. Per germline, CDR1 LNHDA and CDR2 SQIVND (reference sequence).

V is TRBV5-6 and J is TRBJ1-1; the D is unclear. The CDR3 runs to 15 residues. The germline V gene has CDR1 SGHDT and CDR2 YYEEEE. V dropped 0 bases and J dropped 5 bases, with 14 bases sitting between them. The CDR3 here is CASSLVRVGWTEAFF. The CDR3 nucleotides read TGTGCCAGCAGCTTGGTTCGGGTCGGGTGGACTGAAGCTTTCTTT.

The table lists this clone with a few counts. This chain uses TRBV28 with TRBJ2-3, with TRBD2 identical over 9 bases. The CDR3 runs 14 residues. V was pared by 7 bases and J by 6 bases, with 8 bases of the junction left unmatched. From germline, CDR1 is MDHEN and CDR2 SYDVKM. CDR3 protein: CASKVRGGFDTQYF. For the CDR3, the DNA is TGTGCCAGCAAGGTGCGGGGGGGCTTCGATACGCAGTATTTT. Looking up the rest from reference TRBV28 and TRBJ2-3 gives the full variable domain: DVKVTQSSRYLVKRTGEKVFLECVQDMDHENMFWYRQDPGLGLRLIYFSYDVKMKEKGDIPEGYSVSREKKERFSLILESASTNQTSMYLCASKVRGGFDTQYFGPGTRLTVL.

The chain links TRBV11-3 to TRBJ2-7; possible D gene TRBD1, 7 bases. This CDR3 is built from 18 residues. Germline lookup yields CDR1 SGHNT and CDR2 YENEEA. The germline V and J ends were trimmed by 5 bases and 3 bases, with 26 bases remaining between them. As DNA, the CDR3 is TGTGCCAGCAGCGGCCAGGCCGGGCAGGGGGGCAACTACTACGAGCAGTACGTC. Protein product: CASSGQAGQGGNYYEQYV.

V usage is TRBV28 and J usage is TRBJ1-2, with 7 bases fitting TRBD1. The CDR3 covers 16 residues. In germline, CDR1 is MDHEN, CDR2 SYDVKM. V was pared by 2 bases and J by 2 bases, with 8 bases of the junction left unmatched. CDR3 protein: CASSLGGGQLNYGYTF. The CDR3 DNA reads as TGTGCCAGCAGTTTAGGTGGGGGACAGCTCAACTATGGCTACACCTTC.

The chain is built from TRBV10-1 and TRBJ1-1, with unresolved D. Germline V gives CDR1 WNHNN, CDR2 SYGVQD (reference sequence). V lost 3 bases, J lost 1 base, and 9 bases lay in between. This CDR3 has 14 amino acids. The CDR3 DNA is TGCGCCAGCAGTGACGGAGGGAAGAACACTGAAGCTTTCTTT. Its translation is CASSDGGKNTEAFF.

This clone occurred a few times. The J gene is TRBJ2-2, the V gene TRBV5-1; TRBD2 aligns across 13 bases. With V trimmed by 2 bases and J by 1 base, 5 bases remained unmatched. Germline assignment: CDR1 SGHRS and CDR2 YFSETQ. The CDR3 has 18 residues. CDR3 amino acids: CASSFKLAGGWNTGELFF. The CDR3 DNA follows: TGCGCCAGCAGCTTTAAACTAGCGGGAGGGTGGAACACCGGGGAGCTGTTTTTT.

This clone was counted a single time. The chain is built from TRBV5-6 and TRBJ1-2; 9 positions agree with TRBD1. J lost 4 bases, V lost 3 bases, and 16 bases had no gene match. The CDR3 is made up of 18 amino acids. Germline CDR1 and CDR2: SGHDT and YYEEEE. CDR3 loop: CASSSGRDRAWGIYGYTF. As DNA, the CDR3 is TGTGCCAGCAGCTCGGGGAGGGACAGGGCCTGGGGGATCTATGGCTACACCTTC. Full variable domain (missing parts from reference TRBV5-6 and TRBJ1-2): DAGVTQSPTHLIKTRGQQVTLRCSPKSGHDTVSWYQQALGQGPQFIFQYYEEEERQRGNFPDRFSGHQFPNYSSELNVNALLLGDSALYLCASSSGRDRAWGIYGYTFGSGTRLTVV.

V is TRBV28 and J is TRBJ1-3, with a weak D call TRBD1 (5 bases). Per germline, CDR1 MDHEN and CDR2 SYDVKM. The length of the CDR3 is 17 residues. The V and J ends lost 7 bases and 1 base respectively, with 20 bases between them. The CDR3 DNA reads as TGTGCCAGCACCCCCGGGGCCCGGGGAGGGTCTGGAAACACCATATATTTT. It yields the protein CASTPGARGGSGNTIYF.

This clone was counted between two and nine times. The chain recombines TRBV27 with TRBJ1-3, with unresolved D. Germline V CDR1 and CDR2: MNHEY, SMNVEV (reference sequence). Trimming pared 5 bases from V and 0 bases from J, leaving 17 bases between. The CDR3 has 17 residues. Written as DNA, the CDR3 is TGTGCCAGCAGTCCCGCGGGGTCCCACAGCTCTGGAAACACCATATATTTT. Translated: CASSPAGSHSSGNTIYF.

The chain uses TRBV10-3 and TRBJ1-1, with a weak D call TRBD1 (5 bases). V lost 3 bases and J 3 bases, leaving 8 bases between the germline ends. The CDR3 has 13 residues. Germline CDR1 and CDR2: ENHRY and SYGVKD. The CDR3 bases are TGTGCCATCAGTGACAGGGTGGACACTGAAGCTTTCTTT. Amino acids: CAISDRVDTEAFF.

V and J are TRBV19 and TRBJ2-4; 9 positions match TRBD1. The germline gives CDR1 LNHDA, CDR2 SQIVND (reference sequence). This CDR3 spans 15 amino acids. V was pared by 5 bases and J by 11 bases, with 13 bases of the junction left unmatched. The CDR3: CASSPFTGGVGFQYF. The CDR3 DNA is TGTGCCAGTAGTCCCTTTACAGGGGGCGTCGGATTTCAGTACTTC.

This clone was seen once. The chain recombines TRBV30 with TRBJ1-2; possibly TRBD1 for D (6 bases). Germline V gene data show CDR1 as GTSNPN and CDR2 as SVGIG (reference sequence). The V and J ends lost 3 bases and 8 bases respectively, with 16 bases between them. The CDR3 is made up of 13 amino acids. The DNA of the CDR3 is TGTGCCTGGAGCCCGGGTGGGGGCGCGGGCTACACCTTC. Translating gives CAWSPGGGAGYTF.

The chain carries TRBV3-1 (or the pseudogene TRBV3-2) and TRBJ1-1; D is ambiguous. The CDR3 contains 13 residues. The germline CDR1 and CDR2 sequences are LGHDT and YNNKEL (reference sequence). V was pared by 4 bases and J by 4 bases, with 10 bases between. The CDR3 DNA reads TGTGCCAGCAGCCTAGTTTTGCGCACTGAAGCTTTCTTT. As protein: CASSLVLRTEAFF.

This chain connects TRBV6-2 or TRBV6-3 to TRBJ1-5, with D possibly being TRBD1 (6 bases). Germline-derived CDR1 and CDR2 are MNHEY and SVGEGT. V gave up 5 bases and J gave up 7 bases, with 15 bases separating them. The CDR3 has 14 residues. The CDR3 DNA sequence: TGTGCCAGCAGTCTAACACAGGGCTGGCAGCCCCAGCATTTT. This codes for CASSLTQGWQPQHF.

The chain links TRBV7-9 to TRBJ2-7; a weak D match, TRBD2 (5 bases). This CDR3 is built from 14 residues. The germline gives CDR1 SEHNR, CDR2 FQNEAQ (reference sequence). V was trimmed by 4 bases and J by 6 bases, leaving 16 bases between them. This CDR3 reads CASSWGQDGGEQYV. Here the CDR3 DNA reads TGTGCCAGCAGCTGGGGTCAGGACGGAGGCGAGCAGTACGTC.

The J gene is TRBJ1-2, the V gene TRBV5-1, with D possibly TRBD1 on 5 matching bases. The CDR3 runs to 15 residues. V gave up 4 bases and J gave up 3 bases, with 16 bases separating them. Looked up from germline, CDR1 is SGHRS and CDR2 is YFSETQ. CDR3 DNA sequence: TGCGCCAGCAGCCAGGAGGGCAGGGTGTACTATGGCTACACCTTC. It encodes CASSQEGRVYYGYTF.